The rows below give T cell receptor beta chains drawn from one sample of a study of T cells in Graves' hyperthyroidism and ophthalmopathy. TCRdb recomputed calls from the multiplex PCR reads with MiXCR, one row per CDR3 protein. The sample lists around 660,000 distinct CDR3 sequences, 45% seen once, with approximately 6.8% in the top ten. Sequencing was done on a sample of peripheral blood or thyroid tissue (not recorded which). These receptors all come from an adult man with Graves' disease, either hyperthyroidism or ophthalmopathy (not recorded which). The CDR3 runs from the conserved cysteine through the conserved F or W.

cdr3_length j_call v_call cdr3_aa
13 TRBJ1-1 TRBV24-1 CATSDIGQTEAFF
13 TRBJ2-7 TRBV7-3 CASSLTHAYEQYF
15 TRBJ1-2 TRBV7-3 CASSSTGTGVYGYTF
11 TRBJ1-1 TRBV29-1 CSEQAGTEAFF
13 TRBJ2-7 TRBV2 CASSGRGQPQQYF
15 TRBJ2-5 TRBV20-1 CSAPTGGAKRETQYF
14 TRBJ1-2 TRBV19 CAWSVPIGAYGYTF
13 TRBJ2-7 TRBV6-6 CAGNPGSSYEQYF
15 TRBJ2-5 TRBV5-1 CASSYGRFDVETQYF
11 TRBJ2-7 TRBV12-3/TRBV12-4 CAISYQYEQYF
14 TRBJ2-2 TRBV6-6 CASRPGATAGELFF
16 TRBJ2-6 TRBV9 CASSVGLGTGANVLTF
16 TRBJ2-7 TRBV25-1 CASSDSMRGPAYEQYF
18 TRBJ2-5 TRBV7-9 CASSLARLAGAQVETQYF
12 TRBJ1-1 TRBV29-1 CSRGQGGVEAFF
16 TRBJ2-2 TRBV2 CASSEEGLGAAGELFF
14 TRBJ2-7 TRBV6-5 CASGAGTEPYEQYF
12 TRBJ1-4 TRBV20-1 CSASPGGEKLFF
14 TRBJ1-2 TRBV6-5 CASTGRGQGHGYTF
13 TRBJ1-4 TRBV20-1 CSARGPYNEKLFF